This T cell receptor (beta chain) was sequenced during a study of T-cell memory formation after mild COVID-19. The wider study: Largely, TCR clusters stayed within a single donor.

At least ten counts were recorded for this clonotype. No antigen is known for it. Regarding the study as a whole: Contracting clones from day 15 to 85 had balanced CD4/CD8; later expanders favoured CD4+.

One entry per CDR3 protein results from TCRdb running MiXCR on the 5' RACE reads. The table shows approximately 250,000 distinct CDR3 sequences, with 15% occurring only once. This CDR3 has 15 amino acids. V dropped 1 base and J dropped 5 bases, with 13 bases sitting between them. In germline, CDR1 is SGHKS, CDR2 YYEKEE (reference sequence). The rearrangement uses TRBV5-5 and TRBJ2-1; D tentatively fits TRBD1 or TRBD2 (5 bases each). The source of this sequence is an adult woman who had mild COVID-19 (a few samples of this study predate the infection). Cell type and time point are not known. Sequenced: PBMCs or a T cell subset sorted from them (not recorded which). This CDR3 reads CASSLLSGANNEQFF. In DNA form, the CDR3 reads TGTGCCAGCAGCTTGTTGTCCGGGGCTAACAATGAGCAGTTCTTC.